A single sample is the source of the 9 T cell receptor beta chains below, sequenced in a study of blood T cell repertoires in COVID-19. Clones were read by immunoSEQ multiplex PCR, and TCRdb kept only the in-frame ones, dropping some. The profile shows about 240,000 clones, more than 85% of them singletons. The sequenced sample was PBMCs or T cells enriched from blood (not recorded which). The source of these receptors is a woman in her 30s who had recovered from COVID-19.

The chain is built from TRBV5-4 and TRBJ2-3; a possible D gene is TRBD2 (6 bases). Trimming removed 4 bases from V and 1 base from J, with 13 bases in between. The CDR3 has 15 amino acids. Germline values: CDR1 SGHNT, CDR2 YYREEE (reference sequence). The CDR3 DNA follows: TGTGCCAGCAGCCCGGACGGGGGTGGCACAGATACGCAGTATTTT. Its translation is CASSPDGGGTDTQYF.

Note on this clone: The sample contains more than one DNA sequence encoding this CDR3. The rearrangement joins TRBV7-9 to TRBJ2-2; a possible D gene is TRBD1 (5 bases). V shed 2 bases and J shed 5 bases, with 6 bases lying between them. The CDR3 runs 13 residues. The germline gives CDR1 SEHNR, CDR2 FQNEAQ (reference sequence). The CDR3 is CASSLRGTGELFF. The CDR3 DNA sequence: TGTGCCAGCAGCTTAAGGGGAACCGGGGAGCTGTTTTTT.

Judged by abundance, this clone is medium-sized (0.01 to 0.1%). This chain uses TRBV2 with TRBJ1-1; weak D call: TRBD1 (5 bases). The CDR3 extends over 15 amino acids. Germline CDR1 reads SNHLY; CDR2 reads FYNNEI. V lost 3 bases and J lost 7, with 18 bases in between. The CDR3 here is CASSDSSRGLNEAFF. The CDR3 nucleotides are TGTGCCAGCAGTGATTCTTCCCGGGGGTTAAATGAAGCTTTCTTT.

The genes are TRBV27 and TRBJ2-1; D perhaps matches TRBD1 (5 bases). The germline V gene encodes CDR1 MNHEY and CDR2 SMNVEV (reference sequence). The CDR3 sequence is 12 residues long. V lost 6 bases and J 8 bases, leaving 11 bases between the germline ends. The CDR3 region is CASRFIRDEQFF. CDR3 coding DNA: TGTGCCAGCAGATTTATCAGGGATGAGCAGTTCTTC.

This sequence joins TRBV18 and TRBJ1-2; D perhaps matches TRBD1 (5 bases). The CDR3 loop spans 17 amino acids. Germline V gene data show CDR1 as KGHSH and CDR2 as LQKENI. With 1 base removed from V and 2 bases from J, the gap between germline ends came to 17 bases. The CDR3 region has the DNA TGTGCCAGCTCACCACAACGACAGACCCGACGAAACTATGGCTACACCTTC. Amino acid sequence: CASSPQRQTRRNYGYTF.

This chain joins TRBV10-3 and TRBJ2-1; D gene uncertain. Germline assignment: CDR1 ENHRY and CDR2 SYGVKD. The CDR3 has 13 residues. V shed 2 bases and J shed 4 bases, with 6 bases lying between them. CDR3 coding DNA: TGTGCCATCAGTGAGAGTACTTACAATGAGCAGTTCTTC. It encodes CAISESTYNEQFF.

The sample holds a few counts of this clone. This chain links TRBV10-3 with TRBJ2-5; no firm D call. Looked up from germline, CDR1 is ENHRY and CDR2 is SYGVKD. This CDR3 spans 14 amino acids. Trimming cost V 5 bases and J 2 bases, with 12 bases left between them. The CDR3 loop reads CAISLSTEQETQYF. The CDR3 DNA is TGTGCCATCAGTCTCTCGACGGAGCAAGAGACCCAGTACTTC.

The chain joins TRBV5-4 to TRBJ1-2; a weak D match, TRBD1 (6 bases). The CDR3 is 17 residues long. The V gene lost 4 bases and the J gene lost 1 base, with 20 bases spanning the gap. Germline V CDR1 and CDR2: SGHNT, YYREEE (reference sequence). The CDR3 here is CASSAAPGGPLNYGYTF. The CDR3 DNA sequence: TGTGCCAGCAGCGCGGCTCCGGGGGGCCCCCTTAACTATGGCTACACCTTC.

In its sample, this clone was seen a few times. The V and J genes are TRBV5-5 and TRBJ1-1, with TRBD1 matching over 7 bases. In germline, CDR1 is SGHKS, CDR2 YYEKEE (reference sequence). J gave up 6 bases and V 4 bases, and 12 bases lay outside the gene matches. The CDR3 length is 15 residues. DNA for the CDR3: TGTGCCAGCAGCCTAACAGGGGAACTGGAAGCTGAAGCTTTCTTT. This sequence encodes CASSLTGELEAEAFF.